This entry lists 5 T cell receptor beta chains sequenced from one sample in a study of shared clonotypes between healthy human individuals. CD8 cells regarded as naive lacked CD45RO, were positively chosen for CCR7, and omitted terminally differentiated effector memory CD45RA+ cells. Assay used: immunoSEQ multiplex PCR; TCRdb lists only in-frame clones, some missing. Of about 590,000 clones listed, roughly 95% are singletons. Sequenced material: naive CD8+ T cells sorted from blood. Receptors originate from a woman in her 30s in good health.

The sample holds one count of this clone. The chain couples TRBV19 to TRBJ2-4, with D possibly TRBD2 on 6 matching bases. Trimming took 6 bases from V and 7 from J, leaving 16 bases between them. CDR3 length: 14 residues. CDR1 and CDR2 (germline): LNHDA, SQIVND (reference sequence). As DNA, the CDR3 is TGTGCCAGTAGCCTGGGACTGGAAGAGAACATTCAGTACTTC. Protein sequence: CASSLGLEENIQYF.

The CDR3 protein is CASSSKPRGRSSYEQYF. CDR3 coding DNA: TGTGCCAGCAGCTCAAAGCCCCGGGGCCGTTCCTCCTACGAGCAGTACTTC. This chain links TRBV7-6 with TRBJ2-7; D assignment may be TRBD1 or TRBD2 (5 bases each). The germline V gene has CDR1 SGHVS and CDR2 FNYEAQ. V dropped 4 bases and J dropped 0 bases, with 19 bases sitting between them. The length of the CDR3 is 17 residues.

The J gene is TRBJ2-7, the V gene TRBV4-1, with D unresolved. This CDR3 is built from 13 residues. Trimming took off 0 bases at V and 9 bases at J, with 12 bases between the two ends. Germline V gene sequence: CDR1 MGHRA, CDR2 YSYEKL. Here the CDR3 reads CASSQDRTGVQYF. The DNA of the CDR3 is TGCGCCAGCAGCCAAGATCGGACGGGCGTGCAGTACTTC.

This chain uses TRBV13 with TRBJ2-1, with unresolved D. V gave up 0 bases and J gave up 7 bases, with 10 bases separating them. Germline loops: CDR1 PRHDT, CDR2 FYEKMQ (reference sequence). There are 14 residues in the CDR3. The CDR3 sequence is CASSLGSAPNEQFF. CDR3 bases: TGTGCCAGCAGCTTAGGCTCTGCCCCTAATGAGCAGTTCTTC.

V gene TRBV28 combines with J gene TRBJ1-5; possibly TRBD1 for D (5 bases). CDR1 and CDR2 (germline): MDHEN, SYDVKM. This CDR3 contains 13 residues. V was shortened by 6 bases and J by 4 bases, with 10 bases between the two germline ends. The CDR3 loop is CASRTGGNQPQHF. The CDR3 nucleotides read TGTGCCAGCAGAACAGGAGGAAATCAGCCCCAGCATTTT.